These T cell receptor beta chains were read from a single sample in a study of T cell repertoires in cytomegalovirus infection. Each CDR3 protein gets one entry after TCRdb re-called the reads with MiXCR. The repertoire holds under 350,000 distinct CDR3 sequences, 20% to 25% seen once, with approximately 19% in the top ten. Their target antigens are unknown. This specimen was cultured PBMCs, taken from culture after CMV antigen stimulation. The source of these receptors is a human donor in good health (CMV status not recorded). Some clones in this sample may be carry-over from other donors' samples. Both conserved end residues are part of each CDR3.

v_call: TRBV11-3; j_call: TRBJ2-7; cdr3_aa: CASSLTRGHHEQYF
v_call: TRBV2; j_call: TRBJ2-5; cdr3_aa: CASSEESETQYF
v_call: TRBV10-3; j_call: TRBJ2-2; cdr3_aa: CAISSEKTFTGELFF
v_call: TRBV12-3/TRBV12-4; j_call: TRBJ1-6; cdr3_aa: CASSSGQLNSPLHF
v_call: TRBV2; j_call: TRBJ1-2; cdr3_aa: CASSEKVPAYGYTF
v_call: TRBV7-2; j_call: TRBJ2-1; cdr3_aa: CASSLSASNHEQFF
v_call: TRBV7-9; j_call: TRBJ1-2; cdr3_aa: CASSSQGDSYGYTF
v_call: TRBV29-1; j_call: TRBJ2-5; cdr3_aa: CSVEDLRGQGGETQYF
v_call: TRBV28; j_call: TRBJ1-1; cdr3_aa: CASSLWQGKTPEAFF
v_call: TRBV29-1; j_call: TRBJ2-7; cdr3_aa: CSVYGSHEQYF
v_call: TRBV4-2; j_call: TRBJ1-1; cdr3_aa: CASSQDRVSNTEAFF
v_call: TRBV6-1; j_call: TRBJ2-1; cdr3_aa: CASSSTSGSLNEQFF
v_call: TRBV6-6; j_call: TRBJ1-1; cdr3_aa: CASSWGTGLIRSDTEAFF
v_call: TRBV11-3; j_call: TRBJ1-1; cdr3_aa: CASSPGGPDTEAFF
v_call: TRBV3-1; j_call: TRBJ1-5; cdr3_aa: CASSATIQSNQPQHF
v_call: TRBV5-4; j_call: TRBJ1-1; cdr3_aa: CASRFDRNTEAFF
v_call: TRBV24-1; j_call: TRBJ2-4; cdr3_aa: CATSDADPRDGKNIQYF
v_call: TRBV12-3/TRBV12-4; j_call: TRBJ2-5; cdr3_aa: CASSLRPETQYF
v_call: TRBV15; j_call: TRBJ2-6; cdr3_aa: CATSRGGSSGANVLTF
v_call: TRBV7-3; j_call: TRBJ2-6; cdr3_aa: CASSPNPPGPVDSGANVLTF
v_call: TRBV4-1; j_call: TRBJ2-7; cdr3_aa: CASSPGTSISYEQYF
v_call: TRBV27; j_call: TRBJ1-1; cdr3_aa: CASTLGGSTEAFF
v_call: TRBV7-2; j_call: TRBJ2-7; cdr3_aa: CASSPRQGRSYEQYF
v_call: TRBV6-2/TRBV6-3; j_call: TRBJ1-1; cdr3_aa: CASLGQNVKMNTEAFF
v_call: TRBV4-3; j_call: TRBJ2-5; cdr3_aa: CASSQSARGLAQETQYF
v_call: TRBV7-2; j_call: TRBJ2-1; cdr3_aa: CASSPPGSVYEQFF
v_call: TRBV5-4; j_call: TRBJ1-1; cdr3_aa: CASSPLRGQATEAFF
v_call: TRBV11-2; j_call: TRBJ2-1; cdr3_aa: CASSPSAGGDYNEQFF
v_call: TRBV7-8; j_call: TRBJ1-1; cdr3_aa: CASSSQPDTEYIFTEAFF
v_call: TRBV5-1; j_call: TRBJ2-7; cdr3_aa: CASSSPTSGRTNSYEQYF
v_call: TRBV6-6; j_call: TRBJ2-2; cdr3_aa: CASILGRVAGELFF
v_call: TRBV14; j_call: TRBJ2-5; cdr3_aa: CASRQRTDEETQYF
v_call: TRBV7-2; j_call: TRBJ1-2; cdr3_aa: CASSYTTAANYGYTF
v_call: TRBV5-6; j_call: TRBJ1-3; cdr3_aa: CASSPDLRSGNTIYF
v_call: TRBV19; j_call: TRBJ2-3; cdr3_aa: CASSPRDRGTDTQYF
v_call: TRBV7-2; j_call: TRBJ2-7; cdr3_aa: CASSPTPDRGREQYF
v_call: TRBV12-3/TRBV12-4; j_call: TRBJ2-2; cdr3_aa: CASSLGTRDPNTGELFF
v_call: TRBV6-6; j_call: TRBJ2-7; cdr3_aa: CASSYTRSEQYF
v_call: TRBV7-2; j_call: TRBJ1-2; cdr3_aa: CASSVIQSNGYTF
v_call: TRBV7-6; j_call: TRBJ1-2; cdr3_aa: CASSLTSGDGYTF
v_call: TRBV6-2/TRBV6-3; j_call: TRBJ2-1; cdr3_aa: CASSYSVRTSGSTEQFF
v_call: TRBV19; j_call: TRBJ2-1; cdr3_aa: CASSIRSGEGEQFF